Described below is a single T cell receptor beta chain sequence and its context. The antigen it binds to is not known. Nothing much larger sits one base from this clone, and base qualities are not available. Relative to germline, V is 1 base shorter and J is 1 base shorter, with 7 bases between their ends. CDR1 and CDR2, per the germline V gene, are SGHAT and FQNNGV. From the cysteine through the phenylalanine, the CDR3 covers 14 amino acids. Only the CDR3 region is kept as DNA, spanning 42 bases read in frame from base 1. This sample was taken from a study of shared clonotypes between healthy human individuals (dated by TCRdb to 2020 to 2022). With regard to the full study: Three men and a couple of women, aged 18 to 49 years, made up the cohort. Per donor, three plates each were used for CD4 naive and CD4 memory, two for CD8 naive, and one for CD8 memory. To increase sequencing depth and limit assay-specific biases, different laboratories used diverse techniques to prepare libraries and sequence TCR repertoires. Between about 0.94 and 10 billion PBMCs per donor were obtained by leukapheresis. The study deeply sequenced blood TCR repertoires of five healthy adults to estimate repertoire size and the extent of clonotype sharing between individuals. Beyond this particular receptor, the publication reports: Sampling was restricted to blood, and TCR repertoires in tissues likely differ from the TCR repertoires found in blood. Sharing across a few donors was observed for around 5% of naive CD4, less than 4% of naive CD8, over 2% of memory CD4, and approximately 0.41% of memory CD8 clonotypes. Naive subsets generally had larger estimated clonotype richness than memory subsets did. Higher generation probabilities were observed for clonotypes shared by all four sorted-subset donors than for non-shared clonotypes. Pairwise subsampling led to the expectation that sequencing depth would affect the degree of clonotype sharing among donors. The genetic and exposure-history diversity represented was limited by the small number of donors. Incomplete sequencing was indicated by rarefaction of sorted-subset datasets, despite the large sequencing depth.

Using the deep immunoSEQ assay, multiplex PCR amplified TCR CDR3 regions from genomic DNA. For each cell subset, the extracted genomic DNA was distributed evenly across all wells of several immunoSEQ 96-well plates, and each plate served as one replicate. Each replicate PCR for sorted subsets received about 0.2 ug genomic DNA, equal to about 30,000 T cell genomes. Purified libraries were measured with a Qubit 3.0 fluorometer, size-checked on a Bioanalyzer 2100, and measured again with the KAPA Library Quantification kit. Every immunoSEQ 96-well plate was sequenced on a dedicated single-read 150-cycle Illumina NextSeq 550 flow cell. The paper's data handling went like this. Because only junctional sequences without quality scores were contained in the immunoSEQ output, filtering matching that applied to full-length reads could not be performed. Sequences were annotated with PyIR, a Python wrapper for IgBLAST v1.9, and V/J genes and CDR3 were assigned using IMGT germline references. Any read was removed if the V/J assignment was weak (E-value above 1e-6), the CDR3 was missing, or the read contained stop codons, out-of-frame junctions, or ambiguous translated residues. A V3J clonotype was defined by an identical inferred V gene, J gene, and CDR3 amino acid sequence. Percentage overlap between repertoires was computed as shared unique clonotypes divided by the size of the smaller repertoire. RTK rarefaction, the Chao1 estimator, and Recon v2.1 estimates of unobserved clonotypes were used to assess repertoire richness. Generation probabilities for all TCRbeta clonotypes obtained by the gDNA method from a handful of donors were computed using OLGA. TCRdb limited this immuneACCESS table to in-frame rearrangements with V and J called. A share of clones is missing; checked studies link under half to unresolved V genes, and the rest is unexplained. For V, J and clone size, that table is used; D and trimming come from the DNA. Present in this sample are 2 million to 2.5 million clones, 90% to 95% of which were seen just once. Over 1.5% of the sample lies in the top ten.

For the CD8 naive samples, CD45RO-negative cells were positively selected for CCR7, yielding a CD45RA+CCR7+ population from which TemRA cells were excluded. The donors were healthy, HIV-negative adults with no recently reported acute infections or vaccinations. Every donor was a Caucasian adult living in Nashville, Tennessee, USA. Blood was collected by leukapheresis, and PBMCs were isolated by Ficoll-Histopaque density gradient centrifugation and then cryopreserved in liquid nitrogen vapor phase. Analytical flow cytometry was used to check the purity and quantity of each magnetically sorted T cell population. Genomic DNA was isolated from each sorted fraction and quantified by UV absorbance on a Nanodrop 2000c.

Sample: naive CD8+ T cells from PBMCs. According to the study, the label for this sample's cell subset or site signals: CD45RA+CCR7+. The V gene is TRBV11-2 and the J gene is TRBJ1-1; the D gene assignment is ambiguous. This receptor was obtained from a man younger than 30 in good health. Some clones in this sample may be carry-over from other donors' samples. The base sequence is TGTGCCAGCAGCTTAGGGGTGACGAACACTGAAGCTTTCTTT. Its protein is CASSLGVTNTEAFF.